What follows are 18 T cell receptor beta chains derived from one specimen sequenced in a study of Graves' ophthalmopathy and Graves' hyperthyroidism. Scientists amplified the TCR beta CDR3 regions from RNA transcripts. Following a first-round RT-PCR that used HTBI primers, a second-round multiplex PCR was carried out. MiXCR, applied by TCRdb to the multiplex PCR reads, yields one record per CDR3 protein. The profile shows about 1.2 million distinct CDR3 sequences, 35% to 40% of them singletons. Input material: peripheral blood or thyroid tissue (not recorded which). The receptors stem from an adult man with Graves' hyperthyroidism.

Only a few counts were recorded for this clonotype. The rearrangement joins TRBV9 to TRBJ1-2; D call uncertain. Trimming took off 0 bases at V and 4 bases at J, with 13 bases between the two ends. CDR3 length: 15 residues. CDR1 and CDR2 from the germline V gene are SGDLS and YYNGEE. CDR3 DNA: TGTGCCAGCAGCGTAGTGTCAGGAAATTTCTATGGCTACACCTTC. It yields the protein CASSVVSGNFYGYTF.

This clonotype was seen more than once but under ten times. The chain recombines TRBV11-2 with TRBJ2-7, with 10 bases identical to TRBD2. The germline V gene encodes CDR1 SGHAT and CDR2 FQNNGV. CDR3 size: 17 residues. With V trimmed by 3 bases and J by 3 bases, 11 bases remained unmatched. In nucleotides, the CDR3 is TGTGCCAGCAGCTTTTCCCGTCTAGCGGGAGTCCGCTACGAGCAGTACTTC. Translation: CASSFSRLAGVRYEQYF.

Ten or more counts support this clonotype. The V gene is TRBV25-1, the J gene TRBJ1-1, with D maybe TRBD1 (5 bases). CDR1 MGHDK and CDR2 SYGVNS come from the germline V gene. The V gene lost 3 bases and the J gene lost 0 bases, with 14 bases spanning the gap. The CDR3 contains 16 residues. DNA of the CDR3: TGTGCCAGCAGTGACGACAGTAATAGTATGAACACTGAAGCTTTCTTT. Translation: CASSDDSNSMNTEAFF. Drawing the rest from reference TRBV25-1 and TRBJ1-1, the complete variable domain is EADIYQTPRYLVIGTGKKITLECSQTMGHDKMYWYQQDPGMELHLIHYSYGVNSTEKGDLSSESTVSRIRTEHFPLTLESARPSHTSQYLCASSDDSNSMNTEAFFGQGTRLTVV.

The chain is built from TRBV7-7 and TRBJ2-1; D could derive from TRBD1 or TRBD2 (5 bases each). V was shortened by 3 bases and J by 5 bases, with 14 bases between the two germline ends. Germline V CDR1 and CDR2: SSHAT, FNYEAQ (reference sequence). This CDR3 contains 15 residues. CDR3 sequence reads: CASSFSAQGDNEQFF. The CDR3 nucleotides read TGTGCCAGCAGCTTTAGCGCGCAAGGGGACAATGAGCAGTTCTTC.

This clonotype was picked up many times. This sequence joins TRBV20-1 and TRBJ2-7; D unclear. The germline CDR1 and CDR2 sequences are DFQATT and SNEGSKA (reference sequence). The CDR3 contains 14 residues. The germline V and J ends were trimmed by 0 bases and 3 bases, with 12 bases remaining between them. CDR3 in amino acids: CSARDEGRHYEQYF. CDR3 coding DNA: TGCAGTGCTAGAGATGAAGGGCGTCACTACGAGCAGTACTTC.

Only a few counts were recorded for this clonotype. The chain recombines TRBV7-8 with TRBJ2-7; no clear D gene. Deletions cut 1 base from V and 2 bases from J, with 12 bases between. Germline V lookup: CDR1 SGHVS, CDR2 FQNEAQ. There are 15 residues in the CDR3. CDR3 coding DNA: TGTGCCAGCAGCTTAGGAGTTGGAGCCGCCTACGAGCAGTACTTC. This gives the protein CASSLGVGAAYEQYF.

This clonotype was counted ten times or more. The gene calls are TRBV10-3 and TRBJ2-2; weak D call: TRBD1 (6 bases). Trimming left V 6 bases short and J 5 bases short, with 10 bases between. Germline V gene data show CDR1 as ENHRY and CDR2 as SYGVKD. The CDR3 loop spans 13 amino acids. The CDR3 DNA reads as TGTGCCATCAGAGCACAGGGTACCGGGGAGCTGTTTTTT. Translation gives CAIRAQGTGELFF.

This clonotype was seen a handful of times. The CDR3 nucleotides are TGTGCCAGCGGCGCCAGGGACAATCAGCCCCAGCATTTT. Translated: CASGARDNQPQHF. The chain recombines TRBV7-8 with TRBJ1-5; TRBD1 might be the D (5 bases). Trimming pared 8 bases from V and 3 bases from J, leaving 11 bases between. From germline, CDR1 is SGHVS and CDR2 FQNEAQ. The CDR3 loop spans 13 amino acids.

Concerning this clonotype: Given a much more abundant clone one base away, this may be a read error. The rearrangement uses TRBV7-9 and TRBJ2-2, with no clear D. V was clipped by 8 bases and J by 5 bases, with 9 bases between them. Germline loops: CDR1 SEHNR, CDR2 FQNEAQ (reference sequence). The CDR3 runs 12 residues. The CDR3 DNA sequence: TGTGCCAGCGCCCTCGGGACCGGGGAGCTGTTTTTT. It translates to CASALGTGELFF.

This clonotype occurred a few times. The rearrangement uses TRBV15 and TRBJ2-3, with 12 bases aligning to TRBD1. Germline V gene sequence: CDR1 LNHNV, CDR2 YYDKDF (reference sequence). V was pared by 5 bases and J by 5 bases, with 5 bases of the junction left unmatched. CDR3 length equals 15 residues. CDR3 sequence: CATSDRDRGRDTQYF. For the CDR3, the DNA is TGTGCCACCAGCGACCGGGACAGGGGGCGAGATACGCAGTATTTT. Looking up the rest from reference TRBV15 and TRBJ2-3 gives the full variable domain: DAMVIQNPRYQVTQFGKPVTLSCSQTLNHNVMYWYQQKSSQAPKLLFHYYDKDFNNEADTPDNFQSRRPNTSFCFLDIRSPGLGDTAMYLCATSDRDRGRDTQYFGPGTRLTVL.

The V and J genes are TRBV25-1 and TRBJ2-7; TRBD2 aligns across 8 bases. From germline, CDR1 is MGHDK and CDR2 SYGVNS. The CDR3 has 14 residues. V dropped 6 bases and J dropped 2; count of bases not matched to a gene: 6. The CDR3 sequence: CASRDSGGAYEQYF. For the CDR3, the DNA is TGTGCCAGCAGGGACAGCGGGGGAGCCTACGAGCAGTACTTC.

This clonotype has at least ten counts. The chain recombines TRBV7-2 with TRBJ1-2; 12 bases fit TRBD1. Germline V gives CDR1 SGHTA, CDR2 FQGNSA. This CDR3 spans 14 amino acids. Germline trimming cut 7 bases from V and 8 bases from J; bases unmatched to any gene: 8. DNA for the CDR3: TGTGCCAGCATCCGGGACAGGGGGCTAGGAGGCTACACCTTC. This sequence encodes CASIRDRGLGGYTF.

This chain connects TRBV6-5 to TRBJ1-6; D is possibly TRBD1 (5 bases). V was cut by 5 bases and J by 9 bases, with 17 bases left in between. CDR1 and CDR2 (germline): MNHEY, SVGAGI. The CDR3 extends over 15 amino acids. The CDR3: CASSTDSVLGSPLHF. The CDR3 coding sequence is TGTGCCAGCAGTACAGACAGCGTATTAGGTTCACCCCTCCACTTT.

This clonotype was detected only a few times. CDR3 nucleotides: TGTGCCAGCAGCTTATATAGCTCAGCGGACGTGAACACCGGGGAGCTGTTTTTT. It yields the protein CASSLYSSADVNTGELFF. The chain carries TRBV11-2 and TRBJ2-2; D is perhaps TRBD2 (5 bases). Germline loops: CDR1 SGHAT, CDR2 FQNNGV. V was clipped by 2 bases and J by 1 base, with 17 bases between them. The CDR3 length is 18 residues. Looking up the rest from reference TRBV11-2 and TRBJ2-2 gives the full variable domain: EAGVAQSPRYKIIEKRQSVAFWCNPISGHATLYWYQQILGQGPKLLIQFQNNGVVDDSQLPKDRFSAERLKGVDSTLKIQPAKLEDSAVYLCASSLYSSADVNTGELFFGEGSRLTVL.

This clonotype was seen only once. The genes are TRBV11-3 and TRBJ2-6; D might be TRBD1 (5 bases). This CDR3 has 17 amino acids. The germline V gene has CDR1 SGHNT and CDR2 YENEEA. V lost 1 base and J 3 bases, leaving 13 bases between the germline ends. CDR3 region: CASSLGLQGIGANVLTF. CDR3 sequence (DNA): TGTGCCAGCAGCTTAGGGCTGCAGGGAATTGGGGCCAACGTCCTGACTTTC.

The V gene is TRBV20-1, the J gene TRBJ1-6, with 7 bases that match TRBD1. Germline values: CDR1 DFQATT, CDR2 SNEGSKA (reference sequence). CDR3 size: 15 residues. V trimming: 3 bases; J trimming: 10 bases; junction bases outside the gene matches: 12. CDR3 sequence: CSARATSGGHSPLHF. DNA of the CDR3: TGCAGTGCTAGGGCCACCTCAGGGGGTCACTCACCCCTCCACTTT.

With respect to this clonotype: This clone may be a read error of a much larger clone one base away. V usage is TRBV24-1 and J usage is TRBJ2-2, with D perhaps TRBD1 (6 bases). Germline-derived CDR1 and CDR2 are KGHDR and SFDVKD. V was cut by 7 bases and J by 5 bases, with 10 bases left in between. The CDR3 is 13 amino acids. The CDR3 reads CATRTGRTGELFF. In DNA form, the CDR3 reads TGTGCCACCAGGACAGGTCGGACCGGGGAGCTGTTTTTT.

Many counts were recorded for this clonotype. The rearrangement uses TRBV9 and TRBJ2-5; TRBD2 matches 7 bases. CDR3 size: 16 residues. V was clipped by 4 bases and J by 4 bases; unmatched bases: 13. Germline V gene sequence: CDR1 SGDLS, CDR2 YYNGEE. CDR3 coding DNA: TGTGCCAGCAGCCTCCGGGATAGCGGGTCAGGAGAGACCCAGTACTTC. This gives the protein CASSLRDSGSGETQYF.